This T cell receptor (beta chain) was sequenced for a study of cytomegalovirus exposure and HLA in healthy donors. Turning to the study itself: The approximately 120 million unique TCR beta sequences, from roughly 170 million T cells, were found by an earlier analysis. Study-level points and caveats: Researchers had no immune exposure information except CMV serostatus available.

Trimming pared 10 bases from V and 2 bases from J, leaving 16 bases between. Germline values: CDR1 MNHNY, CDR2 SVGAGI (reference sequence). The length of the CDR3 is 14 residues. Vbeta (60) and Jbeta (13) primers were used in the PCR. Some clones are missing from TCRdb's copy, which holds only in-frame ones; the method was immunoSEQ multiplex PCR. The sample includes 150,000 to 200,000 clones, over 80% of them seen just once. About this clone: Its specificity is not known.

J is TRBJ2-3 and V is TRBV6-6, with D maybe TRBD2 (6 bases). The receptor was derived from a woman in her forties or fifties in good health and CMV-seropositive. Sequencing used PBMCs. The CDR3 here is CATGTGGATDTQYF. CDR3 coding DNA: TGTGCCACCGGAACGGGCGGGGCCACAGATACGCAGTATTTT.